This T cell receptor beta chain was captured by sequencing in a study of shared clonotypes between healthy human individuals. Across the study: There were three CD4 naive, three CD4 memory, two CD8 naive and one CD8 memory plates per donor.

This clone was recorded once. Its antigen is not identified. Profiling relied on immunoSEQ multiplex PCR, and the TCRdb table lists in-frame clones only, not all of them. This table has roughly 1,500,000 clones, nearly 99% appearing once. V was clipped by 0 bases and J by 2 bases; unmatched bases: 4. CDR1 is SGDLS, CDR2 YYNGEE, per germline. The CDR3 runs 15 residues. Partitioning of CD4+ cells yielded a CD45RA+ naive subset and a CD45RA-negative memory subset. Study conclusions and caveats: Some naive CD4 clonotypes, 5% to 5.5%, turned up in common across several donors.

This rearrangement joins TRBV9 to TRBJ1-2; 7 bases are shared with TRBD1. The receptor was isolated from a man aged 25 to 45 in good health. The sequencing sample was made of naive CD4+ T cells sorted from blood. As to subset: CD45RA+ positively selected. The CDR3 nucleotides are TGTGCCAGCAGCGTAGGACAGGGCGGCAACTATGGCTACACCTTC. As protein: CASSVGQGGNYGYTF. Variable domain in full (rest from reference TRBV9 and TRBJ1-2): DSGVTQTPKHLITATGQRVTLRCSPRSGDLSVYWYQQSLDQGLQFLIQYYNGEERAKGNILERFSAQQFPDLHSELNLSSLELGDSALYFCASSVGQGGNYGYTFGSGTRLTVV.